A single sample gave rise to the 17 T cell receptor beta chains below, sequenced in a study of T cell responses to AZD1222 COVID-19 vaccine. Using immunoSEQ multiplex PCR, the repertoire was profiled, and TCRdb retains in-frame clones only, with some absent. The sample has roughly 120,000 clones, more than 75% seen once. Sequenced here: peripheral blood, sampled 28 days after the second AZD1222 dose. These receptors were obtained from an adult who received the AZD1222 COVID-19 vaccine.

The chain joins TRBV19 to TRBJ1-1, with no clear D. Germline CDR1 is LNHDA and CDR2 is SQIVND (reference sequence). Trimming removed 11 bases at V and 2 bases at J, with 15 bases between. This CDR3 is 13 amino acids long. As DNA, the CDR3 is TGTGCCTCCAACGGAGGCAGTAACACTGAAGCTTTCTTT. This encodes CASNGGSNTEAFF.

The table lists this clone with a few counts. V usage is TRBV28 and J usage is TRBJ1-5; TRBD1 matches at 11 bases. The CDR3 spans 15 residues. The V gene's germline CDR1 is MDHEN and CDR2 SYDVKM. With V trimmed by 2 bases and J by 6 bases, 3 bases remained unmatched. The CDR3 here is CASSLIGTGGQPQHF. CDR3 coding DNA: TGTGCCAGCAGTTTAATTGGGACAGGGGGTCAGCCCCAGCATTTT.

The chain combines TRBV7-3 with TRBJ2-3; TRBD1 or TRBD2 may be the D gene (6 bases each). This CDR3 is built from 16 residues. Germline CDR1 reads SGHTA; CDR2 reads FQGTGA. With 5 bases removed from V and 1 base from J, the gap between germline ends came to 16 bases. CDR3 bases: TGTGCCAGCAGCCCCACTGGGGGGCGGGGCACAGATACGCAGTATTTT. It is translated as CASSPTGGRGTDTQYF.

The chain recombines TRBV5-1 with TRBJ1-6, with D possibly being TRBD1 (5 bases). The ends were cut back, 0 bases at V and 7 bases at J, with 11 bases in the middle. This CDR3 region has 15 residues. From germline, CDR1 is SGHRS and CDR2 YFSETQ. CDR3 sequence: CASSLGSGQNSPLHF. The DNA for the CDR3 is TGCGCCAGCAGCTTGGGATCGGGGCAAAATTCACCCCTCCACTTT. The whole variable domain, filled in from reference TRBV5-1 and TRBJ1-6, reads KAGVTQTPRYLIKTRGQQVTLSCSPISGHRSVSWYQQTPGQGLQFLFEYFSETQRNKGNFPGRFSGRQFSNSRSEMNVSTLELGDSALYLCASSLGSGQNSPLHFGNGTRLTVT.

The chain carries TRBV3-1 (or the pseudogene TRBV3-2) and TRBJ1-5; 9 bases are a match to TRBD1. The length of the CDR3 is 15 residues. Germline-derived CDR1 and CDR2 are LGHDT and YNNKEL (reference sequence). After removal of 3 bases from V and 2 bases from J, the junction contained 2 bases not matched to a gene. The CDR3 loop reads CASSHRQGGNQPQHF. The CDR3 DNA follows: TGTGCCAGCAGCCACCGACAGGGGGGCAATCAGCCCCAGCATTTT.

This chain joins TRBV28 and TRBJ1-5, with D unclear. The CDR3 is made up of 14 amino acids. V was clipped by 6 bases and J by 2 bases, with 11 bases between them. The V gene's germline CDR1 is MDHEN and CDR2 SYDVKM. CDR3 nucleotide sequence: TGTGCCAGCAGGGAGGGCGGTGGCAATCAGCCCCAGCATTTT. This sequence encodes CASREGGGNQPQHF.

V and J are TRBV19 and TRBJ2-1; D remains ambiguous. CDR1 and CDR2 from the germline V gene are LNHDA and SQIVND (reference sequence). The CDR3 covers 13 residues. The germline V and J ends were trimmed by 3 bases and 4 bases, with 7 bases remaining between them. The CDR3 sequence: CASSIAVYNEQFF. The CDR3 DNA is TGTGCCAGTAGTATCGCAGTTTACAATGAGCAGTTCTTC. The whole variable domain, remainder taken from reference TRBV19 and TRBJ2-1, is DGGITQSPKYLFRKEGQNVTLSCEQNLNHDAMYWYRQDPGQGLRLIYYSQIVNDFQKGDIAEGYSVSREKKESFPLTVTSAQKNPTAFYLCASSIAVYNEQFFGPGTRLTVL.

The chain has TRBV5-1 and TRBJ1-4, with unresolved D. CDR1 is SGHRS, CDR2 YFSETQ, per germline. V dropped 4 bases and J dropped 0 bases, with 10 bases sitting between them. This CDR3 has 15 residues. The CDR3 region has the DNA TGCGCCAGCAGCCACAGACAAGCAACTAATGAAAAACTGTTTTTT. It translates to CASSHRQATNEKLFF.

V and J are TRBV3-1 (or the pseudogene TRBV3-2) and TRBJ1-1, with 8 bases matching TRBD1. This CDR3 has 15 amino acids. CDR1 is LGHDT and CDR2 is YNNKEL in the germline V gene (reference sequence). The trim removed 4 bases at V and 3 bases at J, leaving 7 bases unmatched. The CDR3 sequence is CASSLRQGIHTEAFF. CDR3 DNA sequence: TGTGCCAGCAGCCTAAGACAGGGGATTCACACTGAAGCTTTCTTT.

This rearrangement joins TRBV4-2 to TRBJ2-5, with 7 bases lining up with TRBD2. CDR3 length: 17 amino acids. Trimming took 0 bases from V and 1 from J; bases not matched to a gene: 8. Germline-derived CDR1 and CDR2 are LGHNA and YNFKEQ. CDR3 DNA: TGTGCCAGCAGCCAAGACTGGGGGGGAGGGTCCCAAGAGACCCAGTACTTC. Its translation is CASSQDWGGGSQETQYF.

The V call is TRBV5-1, the J call TRBJ1-2; 10 positions match TRBD1. Germline loops: CDR1 SGHRS, CDR2 YFSETQ. Losses at the gene ends were 1 base for V and 6 bases for J; bases not matched to a gene: 6. The CDR3 is 15 amino acids. CDR3 loop: CASSLLPGTGDGYTF. The CDR3 DNA reads as TGCGCCAGCAGCTTGTTGCCCGGGACAGGGGATGGCTACACCTTC. The whole variable domain, filled in from reference TRBV5-1 and TRBJ1-2, reads KAGVTQTPRYLIKTRGQQVTLSCSPISGHRSVSWYQQTPGQGLQFLFEYFSETQRNKGNFPGRFSGRQFSNSRSEMNVSTLELGDSALYLCASSLLPGTGDGYTFGSGTRLTVV.

The sample holds one count of this clone. J is TRBJ2-7 and V is TRBV5-1; D is possibly TRBD2 (5 bases). Trimming shortened V by 2 bases and J by 6 bases, and 12 bases separated the two germline ends. Germline CDR1 SGHRS, CDR2 YFSETQ. The CDR3 covers 13 residues. CDR3 sequence reads: CASSLTAGSEQYF. Written as DNA, the CDR3 is TGCGCCAGCAGCTTAACCGCGGGCTCCGAGCAGTACTTC.

V is TRBV18 and J is TRBJ1-2; 12 bases agree with TRBD1. CDR3 length: 13 amino acids. V gave up 3 bases and J gave up 8 bases; unmatched junction bases: 1. Per the germline V gene, CDR1 is KGHSH and CDR2 is LQKENI. Here the CDR3 reads CASSPGQGAGYTF. The DNA for the CDR3 is TGTGCCAGCTCACCGGGACAGGGGGCCGGCTACACCTTC.

V gene TRBV4-3 combines with J gene TRBJ2-6, with D possibly matching TRBD2 (5 bases). Germline-derived CDR1 and CDR2 are LGHNA and YSLEER. V lost 3 bases to trimming and J lost 0 bases, with 12 bases between them. This CDR3 comprises 17 residues. The CDR3 here is CASSHGLTTSGANVLTF. Written as DNA, the CDR3 is TGCGCCAGCAGCCACGGACTTACCACCTCTGGGGCCAACGTCCTGACTTTC.

The chain employs TRBV11-3 and TRBJ1-1; TRBD1 matches at 9 bases. Germline loops: CDR1 SGHNT, CDR2 YENEEA. Trimming cost V 1 base and J 7 bases; bases outside gene matches: 4. CDR3 size: 14 residues. The CDR3 loop is CASSLGTGADEAFF. DNA of the CDR3: TGTGCCAGCAGCTTAGGGACAGGGGCGGATGAAGCTTTCTTT.

This clone has a single count. The chain recombines TRBV27 with TRBJ1-5; D not certain. Trimming pared 4 bases from V and 6 bases from J, leaving 10 bases between. CDR1 MNHEY and CDR2 SMNVEV come from the germline V gene (reference sequence). This CDR3 has 13 residues. The CDR3 spells CASSSQMSQPQHF. CDR3 nucleotides: TGTGCCAGCAGTTCGCAGATGAGTCAGCCCCAGCATTTT.

Here the CDR3 reads CASSPGVRLVFIYEQYF. DNA of the CDR3: TGTGCCAGCAGCCCGGGGGTAAGACTAGTTTTTATCTACGAGCAGTACTTC. This chain uses TRBV27 with TRBJ2-7, with D perhaps TRBD2 (6 bases). The CDR3 length is 17 residues. Trimming stripped 6 bases from V and 3 bases from J, with 24 bases between. The germline CDR1 and CDR2 sequences are MNHEY and SMNVEV (reference sequence).